The present entry profiles one T cell receptor beta chain with its context. The antigen is undetermined. The CDR3 consists of 12 residues. Germline V lookup: CDR1 MNHNS, CDR2 SASEGT. V was trimmed by 4 bases and J by 4 bases, leaving 7 bases between them. A follow-up of 18 months without ophthalmopathy meant that hyperthyroidism was stable. Scientists amplified the TCR beta CDR3 regions from RNA transcripts. Scientists carried out first-round RT-PCR using HTBI primers and then a second-round multiplex PCR. Using its own MiXCR run on the multiplex PCR reads, TCRdb lists one record per CDR3 protein. The sample has about 390,000 distinct CDR3 sequences; about a sixth are singletons. The sample comes from a study of Graves' ophthalmopathy and Graves' hyperthyroidism. Whole-study context: Peripheral blood (taken before any treatment) was collected at initial diagnosis. Points from the study as a whole: Blood repertoires reportedly contained most expanded thyroid clonotypes above 0.001 frequency. Ophthalmopathy was separated from stable hyperthyroidism by a 13-signature model with approximately 90% sensitivity and 81.08% specificity.

The chain has TRBV6-1 and TRBJ2-5, with D unresolved. The sample consisted of peripheral blood. The TCR sequence derives from an adult woman with stable Graves' hyperthyroidism. CDR3 sequence reads: CASSASAETQYF. CDR3 DNA sequence: TGTGCCAGCAGTGCGTCGGCAGAGACCCAGTACTTC.